The entry below gives a single TCR beta chain sequence along with its context. Its antigen is unidentified. The assay was immunoSEQ multiplex PCR, and TCRdb's table has in-frame clones only and misses some. The repertoire holds tens of thousands of clones, with about four fifths as singletons. The data were obtained in a study of T cells in localized non-small cell lung cancer. Study-level points and caveats: Heterogeneity cannot be ruled out, as sequencing used one tumor region only. In uninvolved adjacent lung, T cell clonality reached its highest value, exceeding tumor. Density of T cells in blood, when higher, went with longer overall survival.

This CDR3 is built from 15 residues. V gave up 4 bases and J gave up 6 bases, with 17 bases separating them. Germline V gene data show CDR1 as SGDLS and CDR2 as YYNGEE. Sequencing used peripheral blood, obtained before any cancer treatment. J is TRBJ1-5 and V is TRBV9, with TRBD1 as a possible D gene (5 bases). This clonotype was sampled from a male donor aged 60 or older with stage III squamous cell lung carcinoma. As DNA, the CDR3 is TGTGCCAGCAGCCCCTCCCGGGACTTAAGTCAGCCCCAGCATTTT. It yields the protein CASSPSRDLSQPQHF.